The rows below give T cell receptor beta chains drawn from one sample of a study of blood T cell repertoires in COVID-19. The data were produced by immunoSEQ multiplex PCR, yet TCRdb's version contains in-frame clones alone and is incomplete. This sample has tens of thousands of clones, with about 73% found just once. The sequenced sample consisted of peripheral blood. These receptors were collected from a woman at least 80 years old with acute or convalescent COVID-19. The conserved cysteine and the conserved F or W are not part of the CDR3 here.

CDR3 length,J gene,V gene,CDR3 protein
13,TRBJ2-3,TRBV10-3,AISGGIDRGDTQY
11,TRBJ1-5,TRBV7-9,ASSAQGNQPQH
14,TRBJ2-7,TRBV6-5,ASSYSGPGQTYEQY
13,TRBJ1-1,TRBV14,ASSPAGGANTEAF
15,TRBJ2-3,TRBV28,ASSRLGLADSTDTQY
10,TRBJ1-1,TRBV10-3,AIRSGDTEAF
14,TRBJ2-3,TRBV7-3,ASSPHSGRGTDTQY
14,TRBJ2-2,TRBV7-2,ASSRTSGGNTGELF
13,TRBJ1-2,TRBV5-8,ASSRLGGINYGYT
12,TRBJ2-7,TRBV4-1,ASSQEGTGGEQY
14,TRBJ1-4,TRBV6-5,ASSYSVSGRSEKLF
12,TRBJ1-4,TRBV2,ASSEHRGDEKLF
17,TRBJ2-3,TRBV19,ASSTNQPGLAESTDTQY
12,TRBJ2-1,TRBV20-1,SASLAGGLGEQF
13,TRBJ2-3,TRBV5-4,ASSWWSVGTDTQY
12,TRBJ2-7,TRBV19,ASCRSGGSYEQY
15,TRBJ2-1,TRBV6-2/TRBV6-3,ASSSLALTRLHNEQF
11,TRBJ1-4,TRBV10-1,ASFRGFNEKLF
11,TRBJ1-4,TRBV29-1,SVVGTGGEKLF
13,TRBJ2-5,TRBV5-4,ASSKIELRQETQY
14,TRBJ2-3,TRBV24-1,ATSGGLAEIADTQY
15,TRBJ1-5,TRBV18,ASSPGQGGGGNQPQH
16,TRBJ2-1,TRBV4-1,ASSSTGTGTERYNEQF
13,TRBJ1-1,TRBV7-2,ASSLDGGLGTEAF
12,TRBJ1-1,TRBV4-1,ASSQDTLNTEAF
12,TRBJ2-1,TRBV3-1/TRBV3-2,ASSKGSSYNEQF
13,TRBJ1-5,TRBV28,ASSVPGGGGQPQH
12,TRBJ2-5,TRBV7-9,ASSRRGQKETQY
8,TRBJ2-5,TRBV20-1,SARVETQY
12,TRBJ1-1,TRBV27,ASSTQGAGTEAF
13,TRBJ1-1,TRBV18,ASSQQWGGDTEAF
13,TRBJ1-2,TRBV19,ASSYIRGRDYGYT
11,TRBJ2-7,TRBV19,ASKPGDTYEQY
9,TRBJ2-7,TRBV6-4,ASSQGGEQY
9,TRBJ1-1,TRBV28,ASAYKGPPF
10,TRBJ2-2,TRBV19,ASTVSAGELF
12,TRBJ1-6,TRBV28,ASSPGQGLSPLH
12,TRBJ2-7,TRBV3-1/TRBV3-2,ASSPGAGLYEQY
11,TRBJ2-7,TRBV12-3/TRBV12-4,ASRRGALNEQY
9,TRBJ1-3,TRBV12-3/TRBV12-4,ASSPQNTIY
13,TRBJ2-1,TRBV28,ATSENSGRKNEQF
15,TRBJ2-1,TRBV27,ASSTRLAGGRLDEQF
12,TRBJ2-5,TRBV2,ASRREGGSETQY
13,TRBJ2-1,TRBV5-1,ASSLALAGGVEQF
15,TRBJ1-2,TRBV12-5,ASGLDSWDRVDYGYT
13,TRBJ2-1,TRBV19,ASSIPGASYNEQF
16,TRBJ2-3,TRBV25-1,ASSSRRGGRSLRDTQY
12,TRBJ1-5,TRBV6-5,ASSPRQGNQPQH
9,TRBJ2-1,TRBV6-2/TRBV6-3,ASSRGNEQF
13,TRBJ2-6,TRBV29-1,SVSDRGTGANVLT
11,TRBJ1-1,TRBV19,ASSYLGEGEAF
9,TRBJ1-2,TRBV20-1,SAQGSAGYT
13,TRBJ2-7,TRBV28,ASTEPGLGIYEQY
13,TRBJ2-7,TRBV7-3,ASSLRPGQIYEQY
13,TRBJ1-4,TRBV19,ASSPNEQGGEKLF